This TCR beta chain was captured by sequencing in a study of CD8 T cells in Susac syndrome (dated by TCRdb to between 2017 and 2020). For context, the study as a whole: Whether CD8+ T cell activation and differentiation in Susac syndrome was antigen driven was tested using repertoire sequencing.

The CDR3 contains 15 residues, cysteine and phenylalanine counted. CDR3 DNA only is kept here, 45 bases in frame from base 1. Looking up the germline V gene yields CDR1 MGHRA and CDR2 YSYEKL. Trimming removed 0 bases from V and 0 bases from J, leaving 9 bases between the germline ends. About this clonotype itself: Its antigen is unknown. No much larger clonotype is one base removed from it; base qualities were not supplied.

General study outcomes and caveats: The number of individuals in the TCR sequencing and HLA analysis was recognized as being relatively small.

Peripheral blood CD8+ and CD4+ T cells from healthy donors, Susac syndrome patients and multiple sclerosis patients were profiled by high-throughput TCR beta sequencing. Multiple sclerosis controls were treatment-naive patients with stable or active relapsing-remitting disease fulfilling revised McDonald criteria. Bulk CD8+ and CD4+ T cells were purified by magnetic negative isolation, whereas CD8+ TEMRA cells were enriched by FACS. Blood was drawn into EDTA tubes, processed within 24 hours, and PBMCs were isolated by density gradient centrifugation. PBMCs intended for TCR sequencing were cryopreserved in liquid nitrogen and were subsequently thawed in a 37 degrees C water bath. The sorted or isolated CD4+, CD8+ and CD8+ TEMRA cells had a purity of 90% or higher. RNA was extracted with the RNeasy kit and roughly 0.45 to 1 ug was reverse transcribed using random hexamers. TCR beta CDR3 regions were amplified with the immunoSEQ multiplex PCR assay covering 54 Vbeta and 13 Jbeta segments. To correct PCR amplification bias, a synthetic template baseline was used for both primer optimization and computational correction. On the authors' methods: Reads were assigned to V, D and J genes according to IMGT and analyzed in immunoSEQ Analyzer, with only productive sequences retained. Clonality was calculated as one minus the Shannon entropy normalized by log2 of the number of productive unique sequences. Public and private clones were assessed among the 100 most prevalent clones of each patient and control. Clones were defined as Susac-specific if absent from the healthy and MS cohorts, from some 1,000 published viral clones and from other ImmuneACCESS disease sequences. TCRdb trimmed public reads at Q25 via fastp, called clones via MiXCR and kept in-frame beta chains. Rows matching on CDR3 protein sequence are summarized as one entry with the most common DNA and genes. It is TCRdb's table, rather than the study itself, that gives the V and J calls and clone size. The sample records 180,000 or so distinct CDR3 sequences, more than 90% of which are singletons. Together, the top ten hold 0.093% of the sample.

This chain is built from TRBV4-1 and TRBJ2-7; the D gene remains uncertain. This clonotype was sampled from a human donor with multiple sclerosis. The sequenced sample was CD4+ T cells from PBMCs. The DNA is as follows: TGCGCCAGCAGCCAAGACAGGTGGGGCTCCTACGAGCAGTACTTC. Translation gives CASSQDRWGSYEQYF.